One and the same sample provided the 16 T cell receptor beta chains below, sequenced in a study of blood T cell repertoires in COVID-19. The assay was immunoSEQ multiplex PCR, and TCRdb's table has in-frame clones only and misses some. The sample shows nearly 200,000 clones, about 83% of them seen only once. The sequenced sample was peripheral blood. These receptors all come from an older woman with active or convalescent COVID-19.

For this clone: Other DNA sequences in the sample encode the same CDR3. The chain combines TRBV11-3 with TRBJ2-2; D unclear. From germline, CDR1 is SGHNT and CDR2 YENEEA. This CDR3 has 13 amino acids. Trimming took 1 base from V and 8 from J, leaving 8 bases between them. In nucleotides, the CDR3 is TGTGCCAGCAGCTTAGGTCCGACAGGGGAGCTGTTTTTT. It is translated as CASSLGPTGELFF.

The chain employs TRBV5-1 and TRBJ2-3; D remains unclear. The germline V gene encodes CDR1 SGHRS and CDR2 YFSETQ. The CDR3 has 15 amino acids. V was clipped by 0 bases and J by 2 bases, with 10 bases between them. The CDR3 loop is CASSLEPSPTDTQYF. The CDR3 coding sequence is TGCGCCAGCAGCTTGGAGCCTAGTCCCACAGATACGCAGTATTTT.

This rearrangement joins TRBV5-1 to TRBJ2-1; D unresolved. The germline V gene encodes CDR1 SGHRS and CDR2 YFSETQ. The CDR3 runs 15 residues. V was pared by 1 base and J by 0 bases, with 8 bases between. CDR3 protein: CASSLSQSSYNEQFF. The CDR3 bases are TGCGCCAGCAGCTTGTCACAAAGCTCCTACAATGAGCAGTTCTTC.

V and J are TRBV5-8 and TRBJ1-4; 7 bases align to TRBD1. Per the germline V gene, CDR1 is SGHTS and CDR2 is YDEGEE. V lost 0 bases, J lost 4 bases, and 12 bases stayed unmatched. The CDR3 is 18 residues long. This CDR3 reads CASSLGDSSAGINEKLFF. The CDR3 DNA reads as TGTGCCAGCAGCTTGGGGGACAGCTCGGCTGGGATTAATGAAAAACTGTTTTTT.

This rearrangement joins TRBV7-2 to TRBJ1-1, with 7 bases lining up with TRBD1. The V gene's germline CDR1 is SGHTA and CDR2 FQGNSA. V shed 2 bases and J 6 bases; nucleotides not matched to a gene: 9. The CDR3 sequence is 15 residues long. CDR3 nucleotides: TGTGCCAGCAGCTTACTGCGGGACAGTCGATCTGAAGCTTTCTTT. Protein sequence: CASSLLRDSRSEAFF.

V and J are TRBV7-2 and TRBJ2-1; 10 bases match TRBD2. The CDR3 is 15 amino acids. The germline V gene encodes CDR1 SGHTA and CDR2 FQGNSA. V trimming: 3 bases; J trimming: 4 bases; junction bases outside the gene matches: 3. As DNA, the CDR3 is TGTGCCAGCAGCTTCACTAGCGGGGCTTACAATGAGCAGTTCTTC. This translates into CASSFTSGAYNEQFF.

This chain joins TRBV20-1 and TRBJ1-1, with D possibly TRBD1 on 5 matching bases. CDR3 size: 14 residues. Trimming cost V 3 bases and J 1 base, with 12 bases left between them. CDR1 and CDR2 from the germline V gene are DFQATT and SNEGSKA (reference sequence). The CDR3 spells CSASKAGSNTEAFF. As DNA, the CDR3 is TGCAGTGCTAGTAAGGCAGGGTCGAACACTGAAGCTTTCTTT.

This rearrangement joins TRBV5-1 to TRBJ2-7; TRBD2 matches at 14 bases. The CDR3 spans 15 residues. V lost 4 bases and J lost 5; bases outside the gene matches: 5. In germline, CDR1 is SGHRS, CDR2 YFSETQ. CDR3 sequence reads: CASSPGLAGDHEQYF. CDR3 in DNA: TGCGCCAGCAGCCCGGGACTAGCGGGAGATCACGAGCAGTACTTC.

This chain joins TRBV6-2 or TRBV6-3 and TRBJ2-5; 14 bases align to TRBD2. Germline CDR1 and CDR2: MNHEY and SVGEGT. The CDR3 extends over 16 amino acids. V was clipped by 4 bases and J by 9 bases; unmatched bases: 10. The CDR3, as DNA: TGTGCCAGCAGTTGGTTAGGGACTAGCGGGGGAGATGCCCAGTACTTC. Protein product: CASSWLGTSGGDAQYF.

The rearrangement uses TRBV19 and TRBJ2-6; D remains unclear. Trimming removed 7 bases at V and 2 bases at J, with 9 bases between. Germline values: CDR1 LNHDA, CDR2 SQIVND (reference sequence). The length of the CDR3 is 14 residues. The CDR3 protein is CASMRFPGANVLTF. CDR3 in DNA: TGTGCCAGTATGCGGTTCCCTGGGGCCAACGTCCTGACTTTC.

The rearrangement joins TRBV28 to TRBJ1-4, with TRBD1 identical over 8 bases. The CDR3 spans 15 residues. V lost 4 bases to trimming and J lost 8 bases; unmatched junction nucleotides: 9. Germline CDR1 MDHEN, CDR2 SYDVKM. CDR3 sequence: CASSSRGQVSEKLFF. The CDR3 nucleotides read TGTGCCAGCAGTTCCCGGGGACAGGTTTCCGAAAAACTGTTTTTT. Variable domain in full (rest from reference TRBV28 and TRBJ1-4): DVKVTQSSRYLVKRTGEKVFLECVQDMDHENMFWYRQDPGLGLRLIYFSYDVKMKEKGDIPEGYSVSREKKERFSLILESASTNQTSMYLCASSSRGQVSEKLFFGSGTQLSVL.

This chain links TRBV5-1 with TRBJ2-2; 7 bases are shared with TRBD2. The J segment lost 2 bases and the V segment lost 0 bases, leaving 7 bases of the junction unmatched. The length of the CDR3 is 17 residues. The V gene's germline CDR1 is SGHRS and CDR2 YFSETQ. CDR3 DNA sequence: TGCGCCAGCAGCTTGGAGTGGCTAGCGGTTAACACCGGGGAGCTGTTTTTT. It yields the protein CASSLEWLAVNTGELFF.

V usage is TRBV27 and J usage is TRBJ2-7; 8 nucleotides match TRBD1. After removal of 6 bases from V and 3 bases from J, the junction contained 4 bases not matched to a gene. This CDR3 is 13 amino acids long. CDR1 and CDR2 (germline): MNHEY, SMNVEV (reference sequence). The DNA for the CDR3 is TGTGCCAGCAGAACAACAGGGGGCTACGAGCAGTACTTC. It codes for CASRTTGGYEQYF.

The V gene is TRBV11-2, the J gene TRBJ2-3, with 7 nucleotides matching TRBD2. CDR1 and CDR2 (germline): SGHAT, FQNNGV. The CDR3 has 12 amino acids. Trimming took 5 bases from V and 10 from J; bases not matched to a gene: 6. CDR3 amino acids: CASSHAGEAQYF. The CDR3, as DNA: TGTGCCAGCAGCCACGCGGGAGAGGCGCAGTATTTT.

This clone has at least ten counts. The chain uses TRBV21-1 and TRBJ1-1; the DNA was not compared with TRBD1, the D call given in the table. TRBV21-1 is recorded as a pseudogene. There are 16 residues in the CDR3. In DNA form, the CDR3 reads TGTGCCAGCAGCAAATGGGAGACAGGGGACCACACTGAAGCTTTCTTT. Translated: CASSKWETGDHTEAFF.

V gene TRBV14 combines with J gene TRBJ1-1; a possible D gene is TRBD1 (5 bases). Germline CDR1 SGHDN, CDR2 FVKESK. The CDR3 totals 13 residues. Trimming cost V 0 bases and J 5 bases, with 7 bases left between them. The DNA of the CDR3 is TGTGCCAGCAGCCAAGACAGGGATACTGAAGCTTTCTTT. Translated, it gives CASSQDRDTEAFF.